A single sample gave rise to the 13 T cell receptor beta chains below, sequenced in a study of blood T cell repertoires in COVID-19. The protocol was immunoSEQ multiplex PCR, while the TCRdb copy is restricted to in-frame clones and leaves out a portion. The table shows 250,000 to 300,000 clones, with around nine tenths occurring only once. The source material was peripheral blood. The receptors derive from a woman aged 60 to 75 with COVID-19, enrolled during active disease.

This CDR3 is CASSQTGFAEQYF. The DNA for the CDR3 is TGTGCCAGCAGCCAGACAGGGTTTGCCGAGCAGTACTTC. This rearrangement joins TRBV5-4 to TRBJ2-7; 7 bases line up with TRBD1. The V segment lost 4 bases and the J segment 6 bases; nucleotides outside the gene matches: 7. Germline CDR1 SGHNT, CDR2 YYREEE (reference sequence). The CDR3 length is 13 residues. The whole variable domain, filled in from reference TRBV5-4 and TRBJ2-7, reads ETGVTQSPTHLIKTRGQQVTLRCSSQSGHNTVSWYQQALGQGPQFIFQYYREEENGRGNFPPRFSGLQFPNYSSELNVNALELDDSALYLCASSQTGFAEQYFGPGTRLTVT.

J is TRBJ1-4 and V is TRBV7-9; unclear D gene. Germline-derived CDR1 and CDR2 are SEHNR and FQNEAQ (reference sequence). V was pared by 5 bases and J by 5 bases, with 15 bases between. The CDR3 consists of 15 residues. The CDR3 sequence: CASSPLGTGNEKLFF. The CDR3 bases are TGTGCCAGCAGCCCCCTCGGAACGGGGAATGAAAAACTGTTTTTT.

The genes are TRBV28 and TRBJ2-7; the D is unclear. The CDR3 is 15 residues long. The germline CDR1 and CDR2 sequences are MDHEN and SYDVKM. V dropped 4 bases and J dropped 2 bases, with 15 bases sitting between them. CDR3 DNA: TGTGCCAGCAGTTCCCCCACGACATCTACCTACGAGCAGTACTTC. This gives the protein CASSSPTTSTYEQYF.

The chain couples TRBV9 to TRBJ2-1; unclear D gene. CDR3 size: 10 residues. V lost 8 bases to trimming and J lost 10 bases, with 10 bases between them. CDR1 and CDR2 from the germline V gene are SGDLS and YYNGEE. The CDR3 DNA follows: TGTGCCAGTCCGCGTCGGGAGCAGTTCTTC. Protein sequence: CASPRREQFF. The full variable domain, completed using reference TRBV9 and TRBJ2-1, is DSGVTQTPKHLITATGQRVTLRCSPRSGDLSVYWYQQSLDQGLQFLIQYYNGEERAKGNILERFSAQQFPDLHSELNLSSLELGDSALYFCASPRREQFFGPGTRLTVL.

For this clone: The identical CDR3 is also encoded by other nucleotide sequences in the sample. The chain links TRBV18 to TRBJ1-1; 7 nucleotides match TRBD1. The germline CDR1 and CDR2 sequences are KGHSH and LQKENI. The CDR3 contains 13 residues. V dropped 3 bases and J dropped 5; count of bases not matched to a gene: 3. The CDR3 nucleotides are TGTGCCAGCTCACCCTCCAGGGGGACTGAAGCTTTCTTT. This gives the protein CASSPSRGTEAFF.

The genes are TRBV27 and TRBJ1-2; maybe TRBD1 (5 bases). The CDR3 has 15 residues. Trimming removed 2 bases from V and 3 bases from J, with 13 bases in between. The germline V gene has CDR1 MNHEY and CDR2 SMNVEV (reference sequence). The CDR3 DNA reads TGTGCCAGCAGTTTAAAGGGGTTTGGGGACTATGGCTACACCTTC. Its protein is CASSLKGFGDYGYTF.

V gene TRBV28 combines with J gene TRBJ2-7, with 8 bases matching TRBD2. CDR1 MDHEN and CDR2 SYDVKM come from the germline V gene. CDR3 size: 14 residues. V was clipped by 5 bases and J by 4 bases; unmatched bases: 7. CDR3 DNA: TGTGCCAGCAGTCCCAGCGGGAGAGGGTACGAGCAGTACTTC. Translated, it gives CASSPSGRGYEQYF.

The rearrangement joins TRBV7-3 to TRBJ2-2, with TRBD1 identical over 10 bases. J was trimmed by 0 bases and V by 5 bases; bases with no gene match: 9. The CDR3 covers 18 residues. The V gene's germline CDR1 is SGHTA and CDR2 FQGTGA. The CDR3 region is CASSPETGGASNTGELFF. CDR3 DNA sequence: TGTGCCAGCAGCCCAGAGACAGGGGGCGCGTCGAACACCGGGGAGCTGTTTTTT.

The CDR3 coding sequence is TGTGCCACCTGGCCCGGACAGAAAAGTACGGGTGGCTACACCTTC. Protein: CATWPGQKSTGGYTF. The J gene is TRBJ1-2, the V gene TRBV6-5, with D maybe TRBD1 (6 bases). Germline V gene data show CDR1 as MNHEY and CDR2 as SVGAGI. The length of the CDR3 is 15 residues. V was pared by 10 bases and J by 7 bases, with 25 bases between.

The chain joins TRBV2 to TRBJ2-5; 7 bases map to TRBD2. V lost 2 bases to trimming and J lost 5 bases; unmatched junction nucleotides: 11. The CDR3 runs 16 residues. CDR1 and CDR2 (germline): SNHLY, FYNNEI. For the CDR3, the DNA is TGTGCCAGCAGTGAACCCCGGTCGGGGGGACGGGAGACCCAGTACTTC. It yields the protein CASSEPRSGGRETQYF.

CDR3 in amino acids: CSVASSRTSQDGEQFF. The DNA for the CDR3 is TGCAGCGTTGCTTCATCCCGGACTAGTCAGGACGGTGAGCAGTTCTTC. J is TRBJ2-1 and V is TRBV29-1, with TRBD2 matching 7 bases. The trim removed 4 bases at V and 9 bases at J, leaving 18 bases unmatched. The CDR3 loop spans 16 amino acids. The germline V gene encodes CDR1 SQVTM and CDR2 ANQGSEA.

The J gene is TRBJ1-2, the V gene TRBV28; TRBD1 matches 11 bases. Unmatched junction bases numbered 10, after V lost 6 bases and J lost 4 bases. The CDR3 loop spans 16 amino acids. Germline-derived CDR1 and CDR2 are MDHEN and SYDVKM. The CDR3 protein is CASRSRDRGSGYGYTF. In nucleotides, the CDR3 is TGTGCCAGCAGGTCCCGGGACAGGGGGTCCGGCTATGGCTACACCTTC.

J is TRBJ2-7 and V is TRBV30; 8 bases are a match to TRBD2. V was clipped by 3 bases and J by 0 bases; unmatched bases: 7. Germline lookup yields CDR1 GTSNPN and CDR2 SVGIG (reference sequence). CDR3 length: 15 amino acids. CDR3 region: CAWSDGRAPSYEQYF. The CDR3 coding sequence is TGTGCCTGGAGCGACGGGAGGGCTCCCTCCTACGAGCAGTACTTC.